This T cell receptor beta chain was retrieved from a study of cytomegalovirus exposure and HLA in healthy donors. As to this clone: The antigen is undetermined.

PCR involved 60 Vbeta and 13 Jbeta primers. Authors' analysis steps: Unique TCR beta chains totaled some 80 million in a later count, with around 11 million of them shared. Sequencing was performed with immunoSEQ multiplex PCR; in TCRdb, only in-frame clones are kept and a portion is missing. V and J calls and clone size are as listed in that table; D and trimming were resolved from the DNA. The sample has over 120,000 clones; about 74% are singletons. The CDR3 has 18 residues. V gave up 1 base and J gave up 4 bases; unmatched junction bases: 13. CDR1 LNHNV and CDR2 YYDKDF come from the germline V gene (reference sequence). Study-wide results and caveats: Common viral pathogens seemed to be connected with several of the most significant clusters, according to a later analysis. Trimming of TCR beta V- and J-genes showed a link, identified in a later analysis, to a missense DCLRE1C variant. In terms of immune exposure information, only CMV serostatus was available.

Sequencing was performed on PBMCs. The rearrangement links TRBV15 to TRBJ2-1; 7 nucleotides agree with TRBD2. This TCR derives from a man aged 18 to 30 in good health and CMV-seropositive. The CDR3 DNA sequence: TGTGCCACCAGCAGAGGGTTTGAGCGGGGAGCAACTTACAATGAGCAGTTCTTC. Translating it yields CATSRGFERGATYNEQFF.